Sequencing of this T cell receptor beta chain was carried out in a study of cytomegalovirus exposure and HLA in healthy donors. In the study overall: In a previous analysis, 100 million to 140 million unique TCR beta sequences were found from roughly 180 million T cells.

V was trimmed by 1 base and J by 3 bases, leaving 10 bases between them. Germline CDR1 and CDR2: SGHVS and FQNEAQ. The CDR3 runs to 15 residues. A multiplex PCR was run with 60 Vbeta primers and 13 Jbeta primers. Repertoires were generated with immunoSEQ multiplex PCR, while TCRdb's copy carries only in-frame clones and drops some. This sample has more than 150,000 clones, with 75% to 85% found just once. This receptor was obtained from a man younger than 35 in good health and CMV-seronegative. The chain uses TRBV7-8 and TRBJ1-5; TRBD1 is a possible D gene (6 bases). Sequenced material: PBMCs. The CDR3, as DNA: TGTGCCAGCAGCTTAGTATCAGGGGACAATCAGCCCCAGCATTTT. Encoded protein: CASSLVSGDNQPQHF.